The source of this T cell receptor (beta chain) is a study of cytomegalovirus exposure and HLA in healthy donors. Study outcomes and limitations: Among immune exposure information, only CMV serostatus was available. A link between a missense DCLRE1C variant and TCR beta V- and J-gene trimming emerged from a later analysis.

Note on this clone: Antigen: not known.

Per the germline V gene, CDR1 is KGHSH and CDR2 is LQKENI. The CDR3 covers 14 residues. Trimming pared 3 bases from V and 2 bases from J, leaving 10 bases between. At sampling all donors were nominally healthy, likely with unrecorded immune exposures. 13 Jbeta primers and 60 Vbeta primers were used for the PCR. In the original workflow: In a later analysis, some 80 million unique TCR beta chains included roughly 11 million shared by two or more donors. Using immunoSEQ multiplex PCR, the repertoire was profiled, and TCRdb retains in-frame clones only, with some absent. V, J and clone size reflect that table, while D and trimming were determined from the DNA. The sample lists 100,000 to 150,000 clones; 70% to 85% were seen once.

The sequence derives from a man between 50 and 59 years old in good health and CMV-seronegative. The source material was PBMCs. The chain has TRBV18 and TRBJ1-1; possibly TRBD1 for D (5 bases). The CDR3 bases are TGTGCCAGCTCACCGATGACAGATAACACTGAAGCTTTCTTT. It yields the protein CASSPMTDNTEAFF.